These 4 T cell receptor beta chains were all obtained from the same sample, sequenced in a study of blood T cell repertoires in COVID-19. Data came from immunoSEQ multiplex PCR; TCRdb stores just in-frame clones and leaves some out. The sample gives under 300,000 clones, 86% of which show up once; about an eighth is in the top ten. Sequencing used peripheral blood. The receptors were sampled from a woman aged 70-85 years with COVID-19, enrolled during active disease.

This clone was observed a handful of times. This rearrangement joins TRBV5-1 to TRBJ1-6; TRBD1 agrees at 9 bases. Trimming removed 4 bases from V and 6 bases from J; junction bases left unmatched: 8. The V gene's germline CDR1 is SGHRS and CDR2 YFSETQ. The CDR3 covers 16 residues. Written as DNA, the CDR3 is TGCGCCAGCAGCGCCGAGCCGGGACAGGGTAATTCACCCCTCCACTTT. It translates to CASSAEPGQGNSPLHF.

The V call is TRBV6-2 or TRBV6-3, the J call TRBJ2-1; perhaps TRBD1 as D (8 bases). CDR1 is MNHEY and CDR2 is SVGEGT in the germline V gene. Trimming left V 2 bases short and J 4 bases short, with 12 bases between. This CDR3 has 15 residues. CDR3 DNA sequence: TGTGCCAGCAGTTACGGACAGGGAGGGTACAATGAGCAGTTCTTC. Amino acids: CASSYGQGGYNEQFF.

This rearrangement joins TRBV7-2 to TRBJ1-5, with a tentative D call TRBD1 (6 bases). The V and J ends lost 1 base and 5 bases respectively, with 12 bases between them. CDR3 size: 15 residues. Germline V gives CDR1 SGHTA, CDR2 FQGNSA. Here the CDR3 DNA reads TGTGCCAGCAGCTTAGGGGGGCGGTGGGATCAGCCCCAGCATTTT. As protein: CASSLGGRWDQPQHF.

The chain employs TRBV4-3 and TRBJ2-6, with a weak D call TRBD1 (6 bases). Germline loops: CDR1 LGHNA, CDR2 YSLEER. Trimming took 1 base from V and 2 from J, leaving 12 bases between them. The CDR3 is 17 residues long. The CDR3 region is CASSQGQAAPGANVLTF. The CDR3, as DNA: TGCGCCAGCAGCCAAGGACAGGCCGCGCCTGGGGCCAACGTCCTGACTTTC.